Listed below are T cell receptor beta chains from one sample, sequenced in a study of graft-versus-host responses after intestinal transplantation. Only in-frame clones appear in the TCRdb table, and some are missing; sequencing was by immunoSEQ multiplex PCR. The sample has almost 55,000 clones; about 89% are singletons. The sequenced sample was PBMCs, obtained roughly 660 days after intestinal transplant. These receptors came from a human patient who received an intestinal transplant, so some T cells may come from the graft donor. CDR3s leave out the opening cysteine and the closing phenylalanine or tryptophan.

V gene: TRBV7-6
CDR3 length: 14
J gene: TRBJ1-4
CDR3 protein: ASSSIGGVPNEKLF

V gene: TRBV4-1
CDR3 length: 13
J gene: TRBJ2-5
CDR3 protein: ASSQEGHDQETQY

V gene: TRBV19
CDR3 length: 15
J gene: TRBJ1-6
CDR3 protein: ASRKARTVSDNSPLH

V gene: TRBV10-2
CDR3 length: 15
J gene: TRBJ2-2
CDR3 protein: ASSLGSGRFDTGELF

V gene: TRBV7-3
CDR3 length: 11
J gene: TRBJ1-2
CDR3 protein: ASSVGGGVGYT

V gene: TRBV25-1
CDR3 length: 10
J gene: TRBJ2-7
CDR3 protein: ASSLDSYEQY

V gene: TRBV27
CDR3 length: 12
J gene: TRBJ2-1
CDR3 protein: ASSWWRGLNEQF

V gene: TRBV5-1
CDR3 length: 15
J gene: TRBJ1-6
CDR3 protein: ASRKARSGQGNSPLH

V gene: TRBV27
CDR3 length: 13
J gene: TRBJ1-1
CDR3 protein: ASSLSKWGNTEAF

V gene: TRBV7-9
CDR3 length: 9
J gene: TRBJ1-6
CDR3 protein: ASSLNSPLH

V gene: TRBV27
CDR3 length: 13
J gene: TRBJ2-1
CDR3 protein: ASSLSVGSYNEQF

V gene: TRBV19
CDR3 length: 12
J gene: TRBJ2-7
CDR3 protein: ASAPGTGYHEQY

V gene: TRBV5-4
CDR3 length: 11
J gene: TRBJ2-1
CDR3 protein: ASSWDRGNEQF

V gene: TRBV6-6
CDR3 length: 12
J gene: TRBJ2-7
CDR3 protein: ASSYAQGEYEQY

V gene: TRBV10-3
CDR3 length: 11
J gene: TRBJ2-7
CDR3 protein: AATGTDGYEQY

V gene: TRBV9
CDR3 length: 13
J gene: TRBJ2-1
CDR3 protein: ASSGASGALGVQF

V gene: TRBV7-8
CDR3 length: 11
J gene: TRBJ2-7
CDR3 protein: ASSLGSGPEQY

V gene: TRBV7-6
CDR3 length: 17
J gene: TRBJ2-2
CDR3 protein: ASSPTLTSGGQVTGELF

V gene: TRBV18
CDR3 length: 13
J gene: TRBJ2-7
CDR3 protein: ASSPLANPTTEQY

V gene: TRBV27
CDR3 length: 11
J gene: TRBJ2-4
CDR3 protein: ASSGGSGNIQY

V gene: TRBV7-2
CDR3 length: 15
J gene: TRBJ2-3
CDR3 protein: ASSLGGPGQGTDTQY

V gene: TRBV4-2
CDR3 length: 11
J gene: TRBJ2-7
CDR3 protein: ASSSGTGDEQY

V gene: TRBV10-3
CDR3 length: 10
J gene: TRBJ2-2
CDR3 protein: AILEGDGELF

V gene: TRBV5-6
CDR3 length: 14
J gene: TRBJ2-7
CDR3 protein: ASTLRSPTGGYEQY